What follows are 17 T cell receptor beta chains derived from one specimen sequenced in a study of T cells in narcolepsy. Here immunoSEQ multiplex PCR was the method, and the copy in TCRdb shows in-frame clones only, minus some. Of 20,000 to 25,000 clones in the sample, 84% were seen once. Sequencing was done on a sample of CD45RA- memory CD4+ T cells from PBMCs. All receptors derive from a human donor with narcolepsy.

The V and J genes are TRBV2 and TRBJ2-3; D is undetermined. Germline V gene data show CDR1 as SNHLY and CDR2 as FYNNEI. Trimming removed 6 bases from V and 4 bases from J, with 8 bases in between. The CDR3 has 12 amino acids. In DNA, the CDR3 is TGTGCCAGCAGGCCTAGGGCAGATACGCAGTATTTT. Protein: CASRPRADTQYF. Complete variable domain (other parts from reference TRBV2 and TRBJ2-3): EPEVTQTPSHQVTQMGQEVILRCVPISNHLYFYWYRQILGQKVEFLVSFYNNEISEKSEIFDDQFSVERPDGSNFTLKIRSTKLEDSAMYFCASRPRADTQYFGPGTRLTVL.

The CDR3 DNA follows: TGTGCCAGCAGCCCATTGGGACAGGTCTACGAGCAGTACTTC. Its translation is CASSPLGQVYEQYF. The J gene is TRBJ2-7, the V gene TRBV7-9; 8 nucleotides match TRBD1. Germline V CDR1 and CDR2: SEHNR, FQNEAQ (reference sequence). With 5 bases clipped from V and 3 bases from J, the junction kept 6 bases outside the gene matches. The CDR3 is 14 amino acids.

The chain uses TRBV14 and TRBJ1-6; D might be TRBD1 (6 bases). V was cut by 2 bases and J by 7 bases, with 15 bases left in between. Germline loops: CDR1 SGHDN, CDR2 FVKESK. The CDR3 is made up of 16 amino acids. The CDR3 DNA reads as TGTGCCAGCAGCCAACCTACACCGAGGGGGAATTCACCCCTCCACTTT. It translates to CASSQPTPRGNSPLHF.

This clone has a handful of counts. J is TRBJ2-2 and V is TRBV5-6; D unclear. Germline CDR1 reads SGHDT; CDR2 reads YYEEEE. Trimming took 3 bases from V and 2 from J, leaving 11 bases between them. The CDR3 sequence is 15 residues long. The CDR3 DNA reads as TGTGCCAGCAGCTGGGCGGCAGTCAACACCGGGGAGCTGTTTTTT. Protein: CASSWAAVNTGELFF.

The chain carries TRBV9 and TRBJ1-3; no definite D call. CDR1 SGDLS and CDR2 YYNGEE come from the germline V gene. The V and J ends lost 2 bases and 0 bases respectively, with 6 bases between them. The length of the CDR3 is 14 residues. Written as DNA, the CDR3 is TGTGCCAGCAGCGTGGGTTACTCTGGAAACACCATATATTTT. It is translated as CASSVGYSGNTIYF.

In this sample, this clone turned up once. The V call is TRBV2, the J call TRBJ2-7; D is unresolved. This CDR3 has 15 residues. V was trimmed by 5 bases and J by 3 bases, leaving 17 bases between them. The V gene's germline CDR1 is SNHLY and CDR2 FYNNEI. For the CDR3, the DNA is TGTGCCAGCAGTCCAAGAGGTGGCTTGATCTACGAGCAGTACTTC. Residues: CASSPRGGLIYEQYF.

The chain carries TRBV11-3 and TRBJ1-1; TRBD1 matches 9 bases. The CDR3 is made up of 16 amino acids. V dropped 3 bases and J dropped 5; count of bases not matched to a gene: 10. Germline V gene sequence: CDR1 SGHNT, CDR2 YENEEA. In nucleotides, the CDR3 is TGTGCCAGCAGCTTCCCCGGACAGGGGTCGAGGACTGAAGCTTTCTTT. It codes for CASSFPGQGSRTEAFF.

The V gene is TRBV7-2, the J gene TRBJ2-2; weak D call: TRBD1 (7 bases). Germline V gene data show CDR1 as SGHTA and CDR2 as FQGNSA. Trimming cost V 0 bases and J 5 bases, with 13 bases left between them. CDR3 length: 16 amino acids. The CDR3 DNA reads TGTGCCAGCAGCTTAGCCCCAGGGGGGCCGACCGGGGAGCTGTTTTTT. Translation: CASSLAPGGPTGELFF. Based on the CDR3 plus reference TRBV7-2 and TRBJ2-2, the full variable domain is GAGVSQSPSNKVTEKGKDVELRCDPISGHTALYWYRQSLGQGLEFLIYFQGNSAPDKSGLPSDRFSAERTGGSVSTLTIQRTQQEDSAVYLCASSLAPGGPTGELFFGEGSRLTVL.

This CDR3 is CASSLLFGGMNTEAFF. Written as DNA, the CDR3 is TGTGCCAGCAGCCTTCTGTTTGGGGGAATGAACACTGAAGCTTTCTTT. The V gene is TRBV11-2, the J gene TRBJ1-1, with D possibly TRBD1 on 5 matching bases. CDR1 and CDR2 (germline): SGHAT, FQNNGV. The CDR3 extends over 16 amino acids. Trimming took 5 bases from V and 0 from J, leaving 16 bases between them.

The rearrangement links TRBV28 to TRBJ1-4, with TRBD1 as a possible D gene (6 bases). The V gene's germline CDR1 is MDHEN and CDR2 SYDVKM. V shed 4 bases and J shed 8 bases, with 17 bases lying between them. The length of the CDR3 is 15 residues. The CDR3 DNA reads TGTGCCAGCAGTTCCCTAACAGGGATGGAAGAAAAACTGTTTTTT. The encoded protein is CASSSLTGMEEKLFF.

The chain is built from TRBV2 and TRBJ2-7; 8 nucleotides line up with TRBD1. The junction had 6 bases not matched to a gene; V was cut back by 6 bases and J by 2 bases. CDR3 size: 14 residues. Germline V gene data show CDR1 as SNHLY and CDR2 as FYNNEI. CDR3 loop: CASSKDRVTYEQYF. As DNA, the CDR3 is TGTGCCAGCAGCAAGGACAGGGTTACCTACGAGCAGTACTTC.

This chain connects TRBV5-6 to TRBJ2-1; 7 bases fit TRBD2. CDR3 size: 16 residues. The germline CDR1 and CDR2 sequences are SGHDT and YYEEEE. V was clipped by 0 bases and J by 6 bases; unmatched bases: 9. CDR3 sequence (DNA): TGTGCCAGCAGCTTGGATGGGCTAGGCGGGGGCAATGAGCAGTTCTTC. Translation gives CASSLDGLGGGNEQFF.

This clone was counted between two and nine times. V is TRBV2 and J is TRBJ1-1; D remains unclear. V dropped 1 base and J dropped 10 bases, with 4 bases sitting between them. CDR3 length equals 10 residues. From germline, CDR1 is SNHLY and CDR2 FYNNEI. The CDR3, as DNA: TGTGCCAGCAGTGAAGTAGGAGCTTTCTTT. Translation gives CASSEVGAFF.

The rearrangement uses TRBV6-5 and TRBJ2-1; TRBD2 agrees at 13 bases. Germline V CDR1 and CDR2: MNHEY, SVGAGI. With V trimmed by 9 bases and J by 7 bases, 6 bases remained unmatched. The CDR3 consists of 14 residues. The CDR3 here is CASRLAGGHNEQFF. CDR3 nucleotides: TGTGCCAGTCGACTAGCGGGAGGTCATAATGAGCAGTTCTTC.

The V gene is TRBV7-2, the J gene TRBJ1-2; D perhaps matches TRBD1 (5 bases). The germline gives CDR1 SGHTA, CDR2 FQGNSA. Trimming stripped 4 bases from V and 6 bases from J, with 12 bases between. The CDR3 extends over 13 amino acids. CDR3 protein: CASSSRGPDGYTF. The CDR3 DNA reads as TGTGCCAGCAGCTCTCGGGGCCCCGATGGCTACACCTTC. The full variable domain, in which reference TRBV7-2 and TRBJ1-2 provide the parts outside the CDR3, is GAGVSQSPSNKVTEKGKDVELRCDPISGHTALYWYRQSLGQGLEFLIYFQGNSAPDKSGLPSDRFSAERTGGSVSTLTIQRTQQEDSAVYLCASSSRGPDGYTFGSGTRLTVV.

This chain links TRBV2 with TRBJ1-5; perhaps TRBD1 as D (5 bases). V lost 4 bases, J lost 0 bases, and 19 bases lay in between. The CDR3 has 18 amino acids. The germline gives CDR1 SNHLY, CDR2 FYNNEI. This chain's CDR3 is CASSASPLGGRSNQPQHF. CDR3 DNA sequence: TGTGCCAGCAGTGCAAGCCCCCTGGGGGGTCGTAGCAATCAGCCCCAGCATTTT.

The J gene is TRBJ2-7, the V gene TRBV6-5; D may be TRBD1 or TRBD2 (5 bases each). CDR3 length: 16 residues. V lost 3 bases and J 0 bases, leaving 15 bases between the germline ends. Germline CDR1 is MNHEY and CDR2 is SVGAGI. DNA of the CDR3: TGTGCCAGCAGTTATAATACGGGGCCGAGCTCCTACGAGCAGTACTTC. This codes for CASSYNTGPSSYEQYF.